These 21 T cell receptor beta chains were sequenced from one sample in a study of cytomegalovirus exposure and HLA in healthy donors. With 60 Vbeta and 13 Jbeta primers, the PCR was carried out. Sequencing used immunoSEQ multiplex PCR; TCRdb keeps in-frame clones, though not all of them. This listing includes 150,000 to 200,000 clones. The sequencing sample was made of PBMCs. These receptors were taken from a man aged 30 to 39 in good health and CMV-seronegative.

On this clone: An end of the junction differs from the germline gene, which may be a read error. This same CDR3 is encoded by further DNA sequences in the sample. This chain uses TRBV7-6 with TRBJ1-1, with 9 nucleotides matching TRBD1. The germline V gene encodes CDR1 SGHVS and CDR2 FNYEAQ. CDR3 length: 15 amino acids. CDR3 in amino acids: CASSLQGTGSTEAFF. Here the CDR3 DNA reads TGCGCCAGCAGCCTTCAGGGGACAGGGAGCACTGAAGCTTTCTTT.

The rearrangement uses TRBV11-3 and TRBJ2-3, with 7 bases identical to TRBD1. J gave up 4 bases and V 5 bases, and 6 bases lay outside the gene matches. CDR1 is SGHNT, CDR2 YENEEA, per germline. The CDR3 has 14 amino acids. Here the CDR3 reads CASSLRQGPDTQYF. CDR3 nucleotides: TGTGCCAGCAGCCTGAGACAGGGCCCAGATACGCAGTATTTT.

This chain joins TRBV9 and TRBJ2-7; possibly TRBD1 for D (6 bases). The V and J ends lost 2 bases and 12 bases respectively, with 21 bases between them. This CDR3 region has 14 residues. Per germline, CDR1 SGDLS and CDR2 YYNGEE. CDR3 sequence (DNA): TGTGCCAGCAGCGTCAGCCTACTTTCAGGGGTTCGGTACTTC. This gives the protein CASSVSLLSGVRYF. Using reference TRBV9 and TRBJ2-7 for the parts outside the CDR3, the full variable domain is DSGVTQTPKHLITATGQRVTLRCSPRSGDLSVYWYQQSLDQGLQFLIQYYNGEERAKGNILERFSAQQFPDLHSELNLSSLELGDSALYFCASSVSLLSGVRYFGPGTRLTVT.

The gene calls are TRBV11-3 and TRBJ2-3; perhaps TRBD1 as D (5 bases). The CDR3 extends over 18 amino acids. V shed 1 base and J shed 0 bases, with 17 bases lying between them. Germline lookup yields CDR1 SGHNT and CDR2 YENEEA. The CDR3 here is CASSLGSRAMSSTDTQYF. CDR3 sequence (DNA): TGTGCCAGCAGCTTAGGCAGCAGGGCGATGTCTAGCACAGATACGCAGTATTTT.

The CDR3 protein is CASSPSVDEQYF. The CDR3 DNA sequence: TGTGCCAGCAGCCCCTCCGTTGACGAGCAGTACTTC. The rearrangement joins TRBV7-6 to TRBJ2-7; no clear D gene. Trimming removed 5 bases from V and 5 bases from J, with 10 bases in between. The CDR3 is 12 amino acids. CDR1 and CDR2 from the germline V gene are SGHVS and FNYEAQ. The full variable domain, its missing parts supplied by reference TRBV7-6 and TRBJ2-7, is GAGVSQSPRYKVTKRGQDVALRCDPISGHVSLYWYRQALGQGPEFLTYFNYEAQQDKSGLPNDRFSAERPEGSISTLTIQRTEQRDSAMYRCASSPSVDEQYFGPGTRLTVT.

V is TRBV4-3 and J is TRBJ1-2; D unclear. Trimming left V 0 bases short and J 4 bases short, with 9 bases between. Germline V lookup: CDR1 LGHNA, CDR2 YSLEER. The CDR3 loop spans 14 amino acids. This CDR3 reads CASSQDWQSYGYTF. CDR3 coding DNA: TGCGCCAGCAGCCAAGATTGGCAAAGCTATGGCTACACCTTC.

The CDR3 region is CASSLNLALGNPPLHF. The CDR3, as DNA: TGTGCCAGCAGCTTGAACCTAGCCTTGGGCAATCCACCCCTCCACTTT. The genes are TRBV5-4 and TRBJ1-6, with D unclear. V lost 1 base and J lost 11, with 19 bases in between. The CDR3 covers 16 residues. The germline V gene encodes CDR1 SGHNT and CDR2 YYREEE (reference sequence).

The CDR3 coding sequence is TGCGCCAGCAGCTTGGCCGAAGTACAAGGGGGTAGGACTGAAGCTTTCTTT. As protein: CASSLAEVQGGRTEAFF. The chain combines TRBV5-1 with TRBJ1-1; D is perhaps TRBD1 (6 bases). The CDR3 length is 17 residues. Trimming took 0 bases from V and 5 from J, leaving 20 bases between them. Germline loops: CDR1 SGHRS, CDR2 YFSETQ.

This chain connects TRBV4-2 to TRBJ1-1, with 7 bases that match TRBD1. The germline V gene encodes CDR1 LGHNA and CDR2 YNFKEQ. The CDR3 totals 15 residues. Trimming removed 0 bases from V and 4 bases from J; junction bases left unmatched: 5. Here the CDR3 DNA reads TGTGCCAGCAGCCAAGATCACCCAGGGGGCACTGAAGCTTTCTTT. This sequence encodes CASSQDHPGGTEAFF.

CDR3 amino acids: CASSLNRGIYSTDTQYF. The CDR3 DNA reads as TGTGCCAGCAGCTTGAACCGGGGAATTTATAGCACAGATACGCAGTATTTT. The gene calls are TRBV5-8 and TRBJ2-3; maybe TRBD2 (5 bases). The germline V gene encodes CDR1 SGHTS and CDR2 YDEGEE. V was trimmed by 1 base and J by 0 bases, leaving 15 bases between them. CDR3 length: 17 amino acids.

The rearrangement joins TRBV5-1 to TRBJ1-4; maybe TRBD1 (6 bases). The germline V gene encodes CDR1 SGHRS and CDR2 YFSETQ. CDR3 length equals 14 residues. V lost 3 bases to trimming and J lost 7 bases, with 13 bases between them. The CDR3 nucleotides read TGCGCCAGCAGCTCATCAGGGGATAGTGAAAAACTGTTTTTT. Residues: CASSSSGDSEKLFF.

The V and J genes are TRBV5-8 and TRBJ2-1, with 14 bases fitting TRBD2. Unmatched junction bases numbered 4, after V lost 4 bases and J lost 7 bases. The germline CDR1 and CDR2 sequences are SGHTS and YDEGEE. The CDR3 has 15 amino acids. The DNA of the CDR3 is TGTGCCAGCAGCCTCGGACTAGCGGGAGGAAATGAGCAGTTCTTC. Translation gives CASSLGLAGGNEQFF.

The chain has TRBV27 and TRBJ2-7; 12 bases fit TRBD2. This CDR3 is built from 16 residues. J was trimmed by 3 bases and V by 4 bases; bases with no gene match: 7. Germline CDR1 is MNHEY and CDR2 is SMNVEV (reference sequence). CDR3 sequence: CASSSPTSGGFYEQYF. In DNA, the CDR3 is TGTGCCAGCAGTTCCCCTACTAGCGGGGGGTTCTACGAGCAGTACTTC.

The rearrangement joins TRBV29-1 to TRBJ2-5; 8 bases fit TRBD1. CDR1 is SQVTM, CDR2 ANQGSEA, per germline. V shed 6 bases, J shed 1 base, and the junction held 4 bases outside the gene matches. The CDR3 runs to 13 residues. CDR3 DNA: TGCAGCGTCGGGACAGGACCCCAAGAGACCCAGTACTTC. Translation gives CSVGTGPQETQYF.

The rearrangement joins TRBV7-9 to TRBJ1-4; 7 nucleotides align to TRBD1. V shed 3 bases, J shed 7 bases, and the junction held 5 bases outside the gene matches. The length of the CDR3 is 14 residues. Germline V gene data show CDR1 as SEHNR and CDR2 as FQNEAQ (reference sequence). The CDR3: CASSLSQGGEKLFF. The CDR3 DNA reads TGTGCCAGCAGCTTGTCCCAGGGGGGTGAAAAACTGTTTTTT.

The chain has TRBV11-2 and TRBJ2-4, with 12 bases aligning to TRBD2. V was clipped by 1 base and J by 6 bases; unmatched bases: 4. This CDR3 has 16 residues. Germline CDR1 reads SGHAT; CDR2 reads FQNNGV. CDR3 loop: CASSLVGGLAGNIQYF. The CDR3, as DNA: TGTGCCAGCAGCTTAGTGGGGGGACTAGCGGGAAACATTCAGTACTTC.

V is TRBV7-8 and J is TRBJ2-7; weak D call: TRBD1 (6 bases). Germline V gives CDR1 SGHVS, CDR2 FQNEAQ. With 5 bases removed from V and 3 bases from J, the gap between germline ends came to 20 bases. CDR3 size: 16 residues. The CDR3 here is CASSPPPGTLRYEQYF. The CDR3 DNA reads TGTGCCAGCAGCCCCCCCCCAGGGACACTGCGCTACGAGCAGTACTTC. The variable domain in full, completed from reference TRBV7-8 and TRBJ2-7, reads GAGVSQSPRYKVAKRGQDVALRCDPISGHVSLFWYQQALGQGPEFLTYFQNEAQLDKSGLPSDRFFAERPEGSVSTLKIQRTQQEDSAVYLCASSPPPGTLRYEQYFGPGTRLTVT.

V is TRBV7-3 and J is TRBJ2-6, with D possibly TRBD1 on 6 matching bases. CDR1 is SGHTA, CDR2 FQGTGA, per germline. This CDR3 has 17 residues. Trimming left V 0 bases short and J 0 bases short, with 9 bases between. The CDR3 sequence: CASSLTGAASGANVLTF. In DNA form, the CDR3 reads TGTGCCAGCAGCTTAACGGGGGCAGCCTCTGGGGCCAACGTCCTGACTTTC.

V is TRBV4-1 and J is TRBJ2-2; possibly TRBD1 for D (5 bases). V lost 4 bases, J lost 1 base, and 13 bases lay in between. The CDR3 contains 16 residues. From germline, CDR1 is MGHRA and CDR2 YSYEKL. CDR3 loop: CASSPSWQGNTGELFF. Written as DNA, the CDR3 is TGCGCCAGCAGCCCCAGCTGGCAGGGGAACACCGGGGAGCTGTTTTTT.

The chain combines TRBV4-3 with TRBJ1-2; D is unclear. Deletions cut 0 bases from V and 0 bases from J, with 5 bases between. The CDR3 runs to 14 residues. CDR1 is LGHNA and CDR2 is YSLEER in the germline V gene. CDR3 in DNA: TGCGCCAGCAGCCAAGAGTCTGCTAACTATGGCTACACCTTC. It encodes CASSQESANYGYTF.

The rearrangement joins TRBV28 to TRBJ1-2; D is perhaps TRBD1 (6 bases). Germline V CDR1 and CDR2: MDHEN, SYDVKM. The CDR3 is 15 amino acids. Between the trimmed V and J ends, which lost 5 bases and 0 bases, there was a span of 13 bases. The CDR3 is CASSIGQTPNYGYTF. The CDR3 bases are TGTGCCAGCAGTATCGGACAGACCCCTAACTATGGCTACACCTTC.